In its sample, the clone carrying this T cell receptor beta chain was seen a few times. As processed by the authors: The assay estimated nucleated cells by amplifying reference gene primers. Generated by immunoSEQ multiplex PCR, the TCRdb table keeps only in-frame clones and is missing some. V, J and clone size are taken as reported in that table, and D and trimming were inferred from the DNA itself. The sample has 88,000 or so clones; about 88% are singletons. Trimming cost V 2 bases and J 7 bases; bases outside gene matches: 8. Germline V gene lookup returns CDR1 MGHRA and CDR2 YSYEKL. The CDR3 spans 15 residues. The data were taken from a study of blood T cell repertoires in COVID-19. Study at large: Acute and convalescent COVID-19 specimens originated in the United States, Italy and Spain. The analysed material was cDNA or gDNA that came from T cells, B-cell-depleted T cells, or PBMCs.

The rearrangement joins TRBV4-1 to TRBJ1-2; 9 bases are a match to TRBD1. The source material was peripheral blood. This TCR was sampled from a man in his fifties or sixties with acute or convalescent COVID-19. The CDR3 DNA sequence: TGCGCCAGCAGCCAAATCGACAGGGGGTCTGCTGGCTACACCTTC. This translates into CASSQIDRGSAGYTF.